This section outlines one T cell receptor beta chain sequence together with its context. This sample is part of a study of technical replicates of blood from a few donors. Per the germline V gene, CDR1 is PRHDT and CDR2 is FYEKMQ (reference sequence). This CDR3 comprises 16 residues. Trimming took 5 bases from V and 5 from J; bases not matched to a gene: 14. Assay: immunoSEQ multiplex PCR; the TCRdb copy retains only in-frame clones and omits some. The sample records about 94,000 clones, around 95% being singletons. Sequenced sample: T cells isolated from PBMCs. This rearrangement joins TRBV13 to TRBJ2-7; 8 bases are shared with TRBD1. The source is a human donor in good health. The CDR3 here is CASSSTGTGVFHEQYF. The CDR3 DNA sequence: TGTGCCAGCAGCAGTACCGGGACAGGAGTTTTCCACGAGCAGTACTTC.